This T cell receptor (beta chain) was recovered during a study of cytomegalovirus exposure and HLA in healthy donors. Points from the study as a whole: An analysis done earlier found most TCR beta V segments productive about 90% or about 30% of the time.

CDR1 is SGHRS and CDR2 is YFSETQ in the germline V gene. The CDR3 totals 14 residues. Trimming shortened V by 4 bases and J by 4 bases, and 15 bases separated the two germline ends. PCR was performed using 60 Vbeta and 13 Jbeta primers. Clones were read by immunoSEQ multiplex PCR, and TCRdb kept only the in-frame ones, dropping some. The sample is made up of fewer than 60,000 clones, and the top ten hold more than 9% of it. Notes on this clone: Antigen specificity is unknown.

This receptor was identified in a young woman in good health and CMV-seropositive. The sample consisted of PBMCs. The gene calls are TRBV5-1 and TRBJ2-7; D is perhaps TRBD1 (6 bases). CDR3 nucleotide sequence: TGCGCCAGCAGCAACTCCCCGGGACAATACGAGCAGTACTTC. It codes for CASSNSPGQYEQYF.